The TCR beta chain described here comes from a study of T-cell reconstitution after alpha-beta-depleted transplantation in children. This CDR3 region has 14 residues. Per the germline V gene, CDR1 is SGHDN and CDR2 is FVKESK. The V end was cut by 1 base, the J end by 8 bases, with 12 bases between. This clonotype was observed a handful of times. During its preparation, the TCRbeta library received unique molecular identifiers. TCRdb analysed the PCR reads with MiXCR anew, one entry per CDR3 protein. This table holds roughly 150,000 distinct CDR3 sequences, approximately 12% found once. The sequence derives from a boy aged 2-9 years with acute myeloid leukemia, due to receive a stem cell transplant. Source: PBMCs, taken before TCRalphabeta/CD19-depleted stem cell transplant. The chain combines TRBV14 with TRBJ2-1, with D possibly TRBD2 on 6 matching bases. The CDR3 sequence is CASSQAPRGYEQFF. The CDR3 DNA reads TGTGCCAGCAGCCAAGCCCCCCGGGGGTATGAGCAGTTCTTC. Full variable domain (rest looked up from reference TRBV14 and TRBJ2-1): EAGVTQFPSHSVIEKGQTVTLRCDPISGHDNLYWYRRVMGKEIKFLLHFVKESKQDESGMPNNRFLAERTGGTYSTLKVQPAELEDSGVYFCASSQAPRGYEQFFGPGTRLTVL.